This T cell receptor beta chain was identified during a study of graft-versus-host responses after intestinal transplantation. Study observations and caveats: There were GvH clones found in recipient marrow, and some of them appeared first in ileum or blood.

Clones were sequenced by immunoSEQ multiplex PCR, and TCRdb holds only the in-frame ones, with some missing. The sample has tens of thousands of clones, around 92% seen once. V gave up 6 bases and J gave up 6 bases, with 17 bases separating them. This CDR3 is built from 15 residues. Germline V lookup: CDR1 SNHLY, CDR2 FYNNEI. Comment on this clone: What it binds is not known.

The source material was unstimulated CD8+ T cells sorted from spleen or lymph node cells, sampled before intestinal transplant. The chain carries TRBV2 and TRBJ1-4; D possibly corresponds to TRBD1 (5 bases). The sequence was obtained from a human donor who received an intestinal transplant. The CDR3 bases are TGTGCCAGCAGAGATAACGGGGGTGTCTATGAAAAACTGTTTTTT. Translated, it gives CASRDNGGVYEKLFF.